The clone carrying this T cell receptor (beta chain) was seen a handful of times. The sample originates from a study of T cell repertoires in cytomegalovirus infection. The ends lost 4 bases at V and 3 bases at J; junction bases unmatched: 6. The CDR3 totals 16 residues. CDR1 and CDR2 (germline): SGHDT, YYEEEE. Each CDR3 protein is one row after TCRdb ran MiXCR on the reads. This table has more than 400,000 distinct CDR3 sequences, approximately 25% appearing once. This chain connects TRBV5-6 to TRBJ2-1; TRBD2 matches at 11 bases. This TCR was recovered from a human donor in good health (CMV status not recorded). Some clones in this sample may be carry-over from other donors' samples. The source material was PBMCs. The CDR3 reads CASSPTSGGYYNEQFF. In DNA, the CDR3 is TGTGCCAGCAGCCCAACTAGCGGGGGTTACTACAATGAGCAGTTCTTC.